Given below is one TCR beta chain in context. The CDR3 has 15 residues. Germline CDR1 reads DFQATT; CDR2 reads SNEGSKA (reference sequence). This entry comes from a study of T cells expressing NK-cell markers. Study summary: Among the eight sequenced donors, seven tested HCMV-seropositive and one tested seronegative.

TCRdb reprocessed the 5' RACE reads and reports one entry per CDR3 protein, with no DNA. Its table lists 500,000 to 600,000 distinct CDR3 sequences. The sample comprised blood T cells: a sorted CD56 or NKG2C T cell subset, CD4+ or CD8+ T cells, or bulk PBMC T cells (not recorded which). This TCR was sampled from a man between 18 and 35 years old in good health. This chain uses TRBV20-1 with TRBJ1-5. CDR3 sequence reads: CSASRGGSSNQPQHF.